The 17 T cell receptor gamma chains in this list originate from one sample, sequenced in a study of γδ T cells in repeated Plasmodium falciparum infection. Bulk repertoires came from Vgamma9/Vdelta2+ or Vdelta2-negative gammadelta T cells flow-sorted from PBMC. TCRdb processed the multiplex PCR reads again with the CATT caller. The sample contains tens of thousands of gamma-chain clones, 3% of which appear only once. Sequences were obtained from gamma-delta T cells from blood. The receptors come from a pool of human donors (malaria-infected and uninfected, not separated).

Notes on this clone: This likely traces to a read error, being one base from a far larger clone. This CDR3 is also generated by other DNA sequences in the sample. This chain joins TRGV9 and TRGJP. TCRdb does not report a J gene; here it was assigned by matching the DNA to germline references. Per germline, CDR1 GITISATS and CDR2 ISYDGTV (reference sequence). This CDR3 comprises 17 residues. In DNA, the CDR3 is TGTGCCTTGTGGGAGAAGGGGCAAGAGTTGGGCAAAAAGATCAAGGTATTT. Protein product: CALWEKGQELGKKIKVF.

In regard to this clone: This DNA's translation differs at residue 7 from TCRdb's protein, which comes from a much larger clone; a read error is likely, and the protein shown is translated from the DNA. The gene calls are TRGV9 and TRGJ1 or TRGJ2. The J gene comes from matching the DNA to germline here; TCRdb lacks it. CDR1 and CDR2 from the germline V gene are GITISATS and ISYDGTV (reference sequence). CDR3 size: 14 residues. The V segment lost 1 base and the J segment 8 bases; nucleotides outside the gene matches: 11. The CDR3 protein is CALWEVGGDNKKLF. CDR3 DNA sequence: TGTGCCTTGTGGGAGGTCGGCGGGGACAATAAGAAACTCTTT.

This clone is medium-sized (0.01 to 0.1%) within its sample. Additional DNA sequences in this sample encode the identical CDR3. This chain links TRGV9 with TRGJ1 or TRGJ2. The CDR3 covers 13 residues. Germline-derived CDR1 and CDR2 are GITISATS and ISYDGTV (reference sequence). V lost 3 bases to trimming and J lost 3 bases; unmatched junction nucleotides: 5. CDR3 DNA: TGTGCCTTGTGGGAGCCGATTTATTATAAGAAACTCTTT. The encoded protein is CALWEPIYYKKLF.

This clone was counted between two and nine times. A read error likely explains why the TCRdb protein, taken from a much larger clone, differs from this DNA's translation at residue 12; the protein shown is translated from the DNA. The chain carries TRGV9 and TRGJP. The CDR3 has 15 residues. CDR1 is GITISATS and CDR2 is ISYDGTV in the germline V gene (reference sequence). The chain's CDR3 is CALWGVELGKKVKVF. CDR3 bases: TGTGCCTTGTGGGGTGTGGAGTTGGGCAAAAAAGTCAAGGTATTT.

V gene TRGV9 combines with J gene TRGJ1 or TRGJ2. TCRdb does not report a J gene; here it was assigned by matching the DNA to germline references. The germline V gene has CDR1 GITISATS and CDR2 ISYDGTV (reference sequence). With 0 bases clipped from V and 3 bases from J, the junction kept 14 bases outside the gene matches. The CDR3 has 17 residues. CDR3 nucleotides: TGTGCCTTGTGGGAGGTGCACAGCCACCGCCTTTATTATAAGAAACTCTTT. This encodes CALWEVHSHRLYYKKLF.

The sample holds many counts of this clone. The V and J genes are TRGV8 and TRGJ1 or TRGJ2. The CDR3 consists of 14 residues. The V gene end was trimmed by 5 bases and the J gene end by 7 bases; junction bases not matched to a gene: 14. Germline V lookup: CDR1 VENAVY, CDR2 YDSYNSRV. The CDR3 protein is CATWVSRERYKKLF. CDR3 DNA sequence: TGTGCCACCTGGGTCTCCCGAGAGAGGTATAAGAAACTCTTT.

On this clone itself: This likely came from a read error, as a far larger clone is one base away. The same CDR3 can be traced to other DNA sequences in this sample. The V gene is TRGV5, the J gene TRGJ1 or TRGJ2. TCRdb supplies no J gene; here it was assigned by aligning the nucleotide sequence to germline. Germline lookup yields CDR1 VINAFY and CDR2 YDVSNSKD. CDR3 length equals 12 residues. CDR3 in amino acids: CATWDIVYKKLF. The DNA for the CDR3 is TGCGCCACCTGGGACATCGTCTATAAGAAACTCTTT.

This clone was seen more than once but under ten times. For this DNA, TCRdb reports the protein of a much larger clone, which diverges at residue 9, most likely from a read error; the protein presented here is translated directly from the DNA. The chain joins TRGV9 to TRGJP2. TCRdb is silent on the J gene; assignment here came from matching the DNA to germline. Germline CDR1 and CDR2: GITISATS and ISYDGTV (reference sequence). This CDR3 is built from 14 residues. CDR3 coding DNA: TGTGCCTTGTGGGAGGTGAGTAGTGGTTGGATCAAGACGTTT. It translates to CALWEVSSGWIKTF.

This rearrangement joins TRGV2 to TRGJ1 or TRGJ2. No J segment appears in TCRdb, so it was assigned here by matching the sequence to germline. This CDR3 region has 15 residues. The germline gives CDR1 EGSNGY, CDR2 YDSYNSKV. The J segment lost 7 bases and the V segment lost 0 bases, leaving 12 bases of the junction unmatched. CDR3 region: CATWDGPEEGYKKLF. CDR3 nucleotide sequence: TGTGCCACCTGGGACGGGCCCGAGGAAGGATATAAGAAACTCTTT.

This clone was seen at least ten times. TCRdb records a much larger clone's protein for this DNA, with a difference at residue 13 that likely arises from a read error; the protein given is the translation of the DNA. The V segment is TRGV9, and no J call was made. Germline CDR1 reads GITISATS; CDR2 reads ISYDGTV (reference sequence). The CDR3 covers 15 residues. CDR3 region: CALWEGYTTGWFEIF. For the CDR3, the DNA is TGTGCCTTGTGGGAGGGATATACCACTGGTTGGTTCGAGATATTT.

The chain is built from TRGV9 and TRGJ1 or TRGJ2. No J segment appears in TCRdb, so it was assigned here by matching the sequence to germline. This CDR3 has 15 amino acids. CDR1 and CDR2 from the germline V gene are GITISATS and ISYDGTV (reference sequence). V lost 0 bases, J lost 4 bases, and 9 bases stayed unmatched. The CDR3: CALWEVEVSYYKKLF. The DNA for the CDR3 is TGTGCCTTGTGGGAGGTGGAAGTGAGCTATTATAAGAAACTCTTT.

This clone has ten or more counts. The TCRdb protein, from a much larger clone, departs from this DNA's translation at residue 3, likely by read error; the protein shown derives from the DNA. The J gene is TRGJ1 or TRGJ2, the V gene TRGV9. Since TCRdb gives no J gene, matching the DNA to germline was used here to assign it. This CDR3 has 12 residues. CDR1 and CDR2 (germline): GITISATS, ISYDGTV (reference sequence). CDR3 sequence: CAMWEDYYKKLF. The CDR3 bases are TGTGCCATGTGGGAGGACTATTATAAGAAACTCTTT.

This clone occurred a few times. A far larger clone differs by one base, so this is likely a read error. Within the sample, other DNA sequences also encode this same CDR3. The rearrangement links TRGV9 to TRGJ1 or TRGJ2. TCRdb is silent on the J gene; assignment here came from matching the DNA to germline. The CDR3 is 17 amino acids. In germline, CDR1 is GITISATS, CDR2 ISYDGTV (reference sequence). CDR3 residues: CALWEVLVSIWYYKKLF. The CDR3 DNA is TGTGCCCTGTGGGAGGTGCTCGTCTCTATTTGGTATTATAAGAAACTCTTT.

A word on this clone: A read error is likely here: a far larger clone is one base away. Other DNA variants within this sample encode the same CDR3. This chain connects TRGV9 to TRGJ1 or TRGJ2. TCRdb records no J gene; here it was assigned by comparing the DNA to germline. With 4 bases clipped from V and 6 bases from J, the junction kept 9 bases outside the gene matches. The CDR3 length is 13 residues. CDR1 is GITISATS and CDR2 is ISYDGTV in the germline V gene (reference sequence). Here the CDR3 DNA reads TGTGCCTTGTGGGAAGTTCGAGGTTATAAGAAACTCTTT. Translating gives CALWEVRGYKKLF.

Comments on this clone: A read error is likely here: a far larger clone is one base away. This chain uses TRGV5 with TRGJ1 or TRGJ2. Germline V lookup: CDR1 VINAFY, CDR2 YDVSNSKD. The ends lost 1 base at V and 11 bases at J; junction bases unmatched: 5. This CDR3 is 11 amino acids long. In nucleotides, the CDR3 is TGTGCCACCTGGGACAGTCTAGAGAAACTCTTT. Its translation is CATWDSLEKLF.

This clone was detected many times. TCRdb records a much larger clone's protein for this DNA, with a difference at residue 5 that likely arises from a read error; the protein given is the translation of the DNA. The V gene is TRGV9, the J gene TRGJ1 or TRGJ2. The J gene is not listed in TCRdb, so it was assigned here from a DNA match to germline. This CDR3 spans 11 amino acids. Germline assignment: CDR1 GITISATS and CDR2 ISYDGTV (reference sequence). In DNA, the CDR3 is TGTGCCTTGTGGGGGGTGCCTAAGAAACTCTTT. Protein product: CALWGVPKKLF.

This clone was seen ten or more times. This sequence joins TRGV9 and TRGJ1 or TRGJ2. The V and J ends lost 0 bases and 10 bases, in that order; junction bases with no gene match: 0. This CDR3 is built from 10 residues. The germline V gene encodes CDR1 GITISATS and CDR2 ISYDGTV (reference sequence). The CDR3 loop is CALWEVKKLF. The DNA for the CDR3 is TGTGCCTTGTGGGAGGTGAAGAAACTCTTT.